Listed below are T cell receptor beta chains from one sample, sequenced in a study of blood T cell repertoires in COVID-19. Some clones are missing from TCRdb's copy, which holds only in-frame ones; the method was immunoSEQ multiplex PCR. The sample has under 200,000 clones, more than 75% seen once. The sequenced material came from peripheral blood. These receptor sequences come from a woman aged 55-75 years with COVID-19, enrolled during active disease. The CDR3 runs from the conserved cysteine through the conserved F or W. The order of the fields is clone size, D gene, V gene, J gene, CDR3 DNA, CDR3 protein. The D gene is left open where the match is weak. Clone size is stated in some rows and not others, as once, few, many or a class when expanded.

>NA|NA|TRBV15|TRBJ2-1
TGTGCCACCAGCAGAGACTTTCGGGCCTACCGGAGGGCTGAGCAGTTCTTC
CATSRDFRAYRRAEQFF
>NA|NA|TRBV7-8|TRBJ1-1
TGTGCCAGCAGCGCACAGGTTCGCACTGAAGCTTTCTTT
CASSAQVRTEAFF
>NA|TRBD1|TRBV19|TRBJ1-6
TGTGCCAGTAGTACGACAGGGGCCGCCTATAATTCACCCCTCCACTTT
CASSTTGAAYNSPLHF
>NA|NA|TRBV12-3/TRBV12-4|TRBJ2-5
TGTGCCAGCAGTTTATGGGCCATTAAGACCCAGTACTTC
CASSLWAIKTQYF
>few|NA|TRBV6-5|TRBJ2-1
TGTGCCAGCAGCCGCGGACAGCCGTACAATGAGCAGTTCTTC
CASSRGQPYNEQFF
>NA|NA|TRBV2|TRBJ2-2
TGTGCCAGCAACGAGATTAGAGCCACCGGGGAGCTGTTTTTT
CASNEIRATGELFF
>NA|NA|TRBV9|TRBJ1-1
TGTGCCAGCAGCGCAGGAGTCCCCGCGGGCACTGAAGCTTTCTTT
CASSAGVPAGTEAFF
>NA|NA|TRBV3-1/TRBV3-2|TRBJ2-5
TGTGCCAGCAGCCAAGGTATCGGGACTGGAGGCCAAGAGACCCAGTACTTC
CASSQGIGTGGQETQYF
>NA|NA|TRBV7-9|TRBJ2-7
TGTGCCAGCAGCTTTCCGGGGGGCCTTAGGAACGAGCAGTACTTC
CASSFPGGLRNEQYF
>NA|TRBD1|TRBV6-5|TRBJ1-6
TGTGCCAGCACCGTGGACAGGGGGCGCGTCTCACCCCTCCACTTT
CASTVDRGRVSPLHF
>NA|TRBD1|TRBV5-5|TRBJ2-3
TGTGCCAGCAGCTTGGAATGGGCGGGACAGGGGGCGCTGGATACGCAGTATTTT
CASSLEWAGQGALDTQYF
>NA|TRBD1|TRBV5-1|TRBJ1-6
TGCGCCAGCAGCTTTTTGCCGGGACAGGGGAATTCACCCCTCCACTTT
CASSFLPGQGNSPLHF
>NA|NA|TRBV7-3|TRBJ1-1
TGTGCCAGCAGCGCGACAGTGAACACTGAAGCTTTCTTT
CASSATVNTEAFF
>NA|NA|TRBV24-1|TRBJ1-2
TGTGCCACCAGTGACAGGGATCGTGGCTACACCTTC
CATSDRDRGYTF
>NA|TRBD2|TRBV29-1|TRBJ2-3
TGCAGCGTAGTGGGACTAGCGGGAGGGCCAGATACGCAGTATTTT
CSVVGLAGGPDTQYF
>NA|TRBD1|TRBV6-5|TRBJ2-3
TGTGCCAGCAGTTACTCGACAGGGGCTACCGCAGATACGCAGTATTTT
CASSYSTGATADTQYF
>NA|TRBD1|TRBV24-1|TRBJ1-4
TGTGCCACCAGACCTACACCAAACAGGGGGCTAACTAATGAAAAACTGTTTTTT
CATRPTPNRGLTNEKLFF
>NA|TRBD1|TRBV28|TRBJ2-3
TGTGCCAGCAGTGCCCCCGGGACAGTTATTAATACGCAGTATTTT
CASSAPGTVINTQYF
>NA|NA|TRBV9|TRBJ2-5
TGTGCCAGCAGCGTAGACCAGCTGGCGGCGGAGACCCAGTACTTC
CASSVDQLAAETQYF
>NA|NA|TRBV6-1|TRBJ1-5
TGTGCCAGCAGTGAAGCGCTGGGAGGTCGCAATCAGCCCCAGCATTTT
CASSEALGGRNQPQHF
>NA|NA|TRBV27|TRBJ2-7
TGTGCCAGCAGAATCTTCTACGAGCAGTACTTC
CASRIFYEQYF
>NA|NA|TRBV19|TRBJ2-1
TGTGCCAGTAGTATATTAATCGACCCTAACGGGAATGAGCAGTTCTTC
CASSILIDPNGNEQFF
>few|NA|TRBV7-9|TRBJ1-2
TGTGCCAGCAGCCCCTCCGAGGGATACACCTTC
CASSPSEGYTF
>NA|NA|TRBV27|TRBJ1-3
TGTGCCAGCAGTTTATCGAGCCCGGGAAACACCATATATTTT
CASSLSSPGNTIYF
>few|NA|TRBV27|TRBJ2-7
TGTGCCAGCAGTTCATCCGGGACTTTCTCCTACGAGCAGTACTTC
CASSSSGTFSYEQYF
>NA|NA|TRBV18|TRBJ1-4
TGTGCCAGCTCACCGGGGCCAAAGGGCGAAAAACTGTTTTTT
CASSPGPKGEKLFF
>once|TRBD1|TRBV28|TRBJ1-4
TGTGCCACGCATTCCCCGGGACAGGCAAATGAAAAACTGTTTTTT
CATHSPGQANEKLFF
>NA|NA|TRBV7-3|TRBJ2-3
TGTGCCAGCAGCTTCGTCGGCAGGACTAGCACAGATACGCAGTATTTT
CASSFVGRTSTDTQYF
>NA|TRBD1|TRBV7-9|TRBJ2-1
TGTGCCAGCAGCGAACAGACAGGGGGATACAATGAGCAGTTCTTC
CASSEQTGGYNEQFF
>NA|TRBD2|TRBV4-2|TRBJ2-3
TGTGCCAGCAGCCAAGTGGCTAGCGGGAGAACTGCGGATACGCAGTATTTT
CASSQVASGRTADTQYF
>NA|TRBD2|TRBV7-6|TRBJ2-3
TGTGCCAGCAGCTTAGGAAGGGGACTAGCGGGAGTTGCAGATACGCAGTATTTT
CASSLGRGLAGVADTQYF
>once|TRBD1|TRBV4-1|TRBJ1-4
TGCGCCAGCAGCCGGGACAGACTTAATGAAAAACTGTTTTTT
CASSRDRLNEKLFF
>once|TRBD2|TRBV2|TRBJ2-5
TGTGCCAGCACCCCGCGCGGGGGGAAAAGGGAGACCCAGTACTTC
CASTPRGGKRETQYF
>NA|TRBD2|TRBV6-4|TRBJ2-3
TGTGCCAGCAGTGCCAGGGCGGGAGCAGATACGCAGTATTTT
CASSARAGADTQYF
>NA|NA|TRBV11-1|TRBJ1-6
TGTGCCAGCAGCTACCAGACCGGGAACAGAACACCCCTCCACTTT
CASSYQTGNRTPLHF
>once|TRBD1|TRBV3-1/TRBV3-2|TRBJ1-1
TGTGCCAGCAGCCGGGACAGTTACCTCGAAGCTTTCTTT
CASSRDSYLEAFF
>NA|TRBD2|TRBV11-2|TRBJ2-1
TGTGCCAGCACCGCTAGCGGGAATCCCCACAATGAGCAGTTCTTC
CASTASGNPHNEQFF
>NA|NA|TRBV5-1|TRBJ2-5
TGCGCCAGCAGCTTTTGGGGGAAGGGAGGCGAGACCCAGTACTTC
CASSFWGKGGETQYF
>NA|NA|TRBV28|TRBJ2-7
TGTGCCAGCAGTGCCTTTTCGGCGGGAAAAAACTACGAGCAGTACTTC
CASSAFSAGKNYEQYF
>NA|NA|TRBV7-9|TRBJ1-2
TGTGCCAGCACTCCCCCCGGGGGAAATCAGTATGGCTACACCTTC
CASTPPGGNQYGYTF
>NA|TRBD1|TRBV25-1|TRBJ1-6
TGTGCCAGCAGTGCGACAGGGGCCCACTCACCCCTCCACTTT
CASSATGAHSPLHF
>once|NA|TRBV28|TRBJ2-1
TGTGCCAGCAGCCTTACAGGCTACAATGAGCAGTTCTTC
CASSLTGYNEQFF
>NA|TRBD2|TRBV19|TRBJ2-7
TGTGCCAGTAGTATCGGGTGGGAGGGCCTCGGCTACGAGCAGTACTTC
CASSIGWEGLGYEQYF